These T cell receptor beta chains were read from a single sample in a study of blood T cell repertoires in COVID-19. Method: immunoSEQ multiplex PCR; TCRdb's copy keeps in-frame clones and lacks some. The sample lists about 490,000 clones; approximately 83% were seen once. Sample: peripheral blood. These receptors all stem from a human donor in a cohort sampled during active COVID-19. The CDR3 runs from the conserved cysteine through the conserved F or W. The D gene is left open where the match is weak. The size entry is marked missing in some rows and otherwise reads once, few, many or a size class.

size,length,D,J,V,DNA,CDR3
-,14,TRBD1,TRBJ1-1,TRBV5-4,TGTGCCAGCAGCCTGGACAGGGTGCGGACTGAAGCTTTCTTT,CASSLDRVRTEAFF
-,14,TRBD2,TRBJ2-5,TRBV6-2/TRBV6-3,TGTGCCAGCAGTTTCAACCTAGCGGAGGAGACCCAGTACTTC,CASSFNLAEETQYF
-,15,-,TRBJ1-4,TRBV9,TGTGCCAGCAGCGTAGGAGGACAGCCTAATGAAAAACTGTTTTTT,CASSVGGQPNEKLFF
-,11,TRBD2,TRBJ2-1,TRBV20-1,TGCAGTGCTCTGGGGGAGGGGCAGCAGTTCTTC,CSALGEGQQFF
-,14,TRBD1,TRBJ1-5,TRBV28,TGTGCCAGCAGTCCAGGGGGTGGCAATCAGCCCCAGCATTTT,CASSPGGGNQPQHF
-,12,-,TRBJ1-4,TRBV5-5,TGTGCCAGCAGCGCAACGGGGGAAAAACTGTTTTTT,CASSATGEKLFF
-,12,-,TRBJ2-1,TRBV6-2/TRBV6-3,TGTGCCAGCAGTTACTGGGGGGATGAGCAGTTCTTC,CASSYWGDEQFF
-,19,-,TRBJ2-1,TRBV4-3,TGCGCCAGCAGCCAAGGCGGGGTCCCTGGAGGGAGCTCCTACAATGAGCAGTTCTTC,CASSQGGVPGGSSYNEQFF
-,14,-,TRBJ2-3,TRBV27,TGTGCCAGCAGTTTATCGACAGACACAGATACGCAGTATTTT,CASSLSTDTDTQYF
-,16,TRBD2,TRBJ2-7,TRBV15,TGTGCCACCAGCAGAGGTCTAGCGGGATACGCCTACGAGCAGTACTTC,CATSRGLAGYAYEQYF
once,15,TRBD2,TRBJ2-5,TRBV10-1,TGCGCCAGCAGTGAGACGGCTAGCGGCCAAGAGACCCAGTACTTC,CASSETASGQETQYF